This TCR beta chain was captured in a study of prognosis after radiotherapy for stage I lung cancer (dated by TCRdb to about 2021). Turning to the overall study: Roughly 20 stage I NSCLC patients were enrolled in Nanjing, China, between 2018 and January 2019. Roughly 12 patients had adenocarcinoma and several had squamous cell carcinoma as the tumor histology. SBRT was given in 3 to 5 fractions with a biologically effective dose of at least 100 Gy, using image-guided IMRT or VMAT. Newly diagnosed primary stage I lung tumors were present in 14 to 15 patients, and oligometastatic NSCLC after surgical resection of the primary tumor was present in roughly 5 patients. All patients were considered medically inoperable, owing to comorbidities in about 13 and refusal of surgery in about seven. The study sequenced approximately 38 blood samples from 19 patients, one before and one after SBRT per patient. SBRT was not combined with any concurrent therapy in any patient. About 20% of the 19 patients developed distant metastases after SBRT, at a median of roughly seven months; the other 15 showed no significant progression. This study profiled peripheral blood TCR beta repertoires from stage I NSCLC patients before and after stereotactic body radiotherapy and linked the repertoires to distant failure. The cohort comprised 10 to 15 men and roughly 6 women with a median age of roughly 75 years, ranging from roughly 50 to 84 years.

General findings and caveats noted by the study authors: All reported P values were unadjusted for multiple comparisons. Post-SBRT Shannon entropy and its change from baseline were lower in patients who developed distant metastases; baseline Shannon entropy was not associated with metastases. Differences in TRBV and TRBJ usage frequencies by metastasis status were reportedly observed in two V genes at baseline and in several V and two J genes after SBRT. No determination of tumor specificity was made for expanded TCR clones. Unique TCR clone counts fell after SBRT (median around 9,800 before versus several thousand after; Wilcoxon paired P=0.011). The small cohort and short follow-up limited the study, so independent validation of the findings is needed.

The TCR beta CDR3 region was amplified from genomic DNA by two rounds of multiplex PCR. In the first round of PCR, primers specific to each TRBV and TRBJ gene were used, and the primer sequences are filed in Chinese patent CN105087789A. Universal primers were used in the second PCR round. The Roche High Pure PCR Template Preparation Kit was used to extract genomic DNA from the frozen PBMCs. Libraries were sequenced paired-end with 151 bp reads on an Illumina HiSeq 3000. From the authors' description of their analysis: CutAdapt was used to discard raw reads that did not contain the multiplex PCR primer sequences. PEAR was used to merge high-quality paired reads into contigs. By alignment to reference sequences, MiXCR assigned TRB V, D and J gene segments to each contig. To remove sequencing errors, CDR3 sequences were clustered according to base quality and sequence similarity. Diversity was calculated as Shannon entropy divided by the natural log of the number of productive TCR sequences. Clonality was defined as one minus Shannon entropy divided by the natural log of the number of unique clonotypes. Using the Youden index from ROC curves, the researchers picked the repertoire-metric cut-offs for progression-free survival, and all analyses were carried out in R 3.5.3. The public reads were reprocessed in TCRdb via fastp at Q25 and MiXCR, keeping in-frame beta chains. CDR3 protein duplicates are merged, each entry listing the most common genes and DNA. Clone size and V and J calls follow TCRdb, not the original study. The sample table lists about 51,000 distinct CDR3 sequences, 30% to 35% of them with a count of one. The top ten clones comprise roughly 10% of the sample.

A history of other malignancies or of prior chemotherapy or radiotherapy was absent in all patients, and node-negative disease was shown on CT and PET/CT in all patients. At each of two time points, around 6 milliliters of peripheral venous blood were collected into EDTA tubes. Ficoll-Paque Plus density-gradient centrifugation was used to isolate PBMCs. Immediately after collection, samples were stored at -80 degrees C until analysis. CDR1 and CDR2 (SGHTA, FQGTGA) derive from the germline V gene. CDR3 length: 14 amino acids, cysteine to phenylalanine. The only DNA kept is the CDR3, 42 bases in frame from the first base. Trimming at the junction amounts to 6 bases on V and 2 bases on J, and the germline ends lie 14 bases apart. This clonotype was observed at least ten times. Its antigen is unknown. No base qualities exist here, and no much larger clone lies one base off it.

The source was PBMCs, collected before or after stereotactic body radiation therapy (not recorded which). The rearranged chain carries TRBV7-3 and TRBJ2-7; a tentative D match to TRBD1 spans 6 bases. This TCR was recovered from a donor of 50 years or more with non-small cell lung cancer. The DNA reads TGTGCCAGCAGTAAGGGGGACCTTACCTACGAGCAGTACTTC. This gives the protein CASSKGDLTYEQYF.